Following are 23 T cell receptor beta chains from one sample sequenced in a study of CD8 T cells in ankylosing spondylitis. The study's findings and limits: Ankylosing spondylitis blood seemed to carry a telltale TCR beta motif made of several highly homologous variants.

A single record per CDR3 protein comes from TCRdb applying MiXCR to the 5' RACE reads. The sample lists roughly 450,000 distinct CDR3 sequences; roughly 25% were seen once. These receptors lack a known antigen. Material for sequencing was blood, either unsorted or a sorted T cell fraction (not recorded which). These receptors originate from a male donor with ankylosing spondylitis.

The V call is TRBV29-1, the J call TRBJ2-2, with TRBD1 matching over 9 bases. CDR3 length: 13 amino acids. Per germline, CDR1 SQVTM and CDR2 ANQGSEA. The V gene end was trimmed by 8 bases and the J gene end by 5 bases; junction bases not matched to a gene: 6. CDR3 DNA sequence: TGCAGCATACGACAGGGGGGAACCGGGGAGCTGTTTTTT. Translating gives CSIRQGGTGELFF.

This rearrangement joins TRBV20-1 to TRBJ2-1, with 7 bases fitting TRBD2. There are 15 residues in the CDR3. With V trimmed by 6 bases and J by 3 bases, 11 bases remained unmatched. Per the germline V gene, CDR1 is DFQATT and CDR2 is SNEGSKA (reference sequence). CDR3 in amino acids: CSANGAGAIYNEQFF. CDR3 DNA sequence: TGCAGTGCCAATGGGGCGGGAGCGATCTACAATGAGCAGTTCTTC.

This clonotype was picked up a small number of times. The chain is built from TRBV20-1 and TRBJ2-1; 7 positions agree with TRBD2. The CDR3 is 14 amino acids. CDR1 is DFQATT and CDR2 is SNEGSKA in the germline V gene (reference sequence). V was clipped by 6 bases and J by 6 bases; unmatched bases: 11. The CDR3 spells CSATAASGLNEQFF. The CDR3 DNA reads TGCAGTGCAACAGCTGCTAGCGGCCTCAATGAGCAGTTCTTC.

This rearrangement joins TRBV20-1 to TRBJ1-2; the D gene is possibly TRBD1 (5 bases). V gave up 4 bases and J gave up 2 bases, with 14 bases separating them. The CDR3 has 14 amino acids. Germline V gene lookup returns CDR1 DFQATT and CDR2 SNEGSKA (reference sequence). The CDR3 region is CSAKPGLRNYGYTF. The CDR3 nucleotides read TGCAGTGCTAAGCCGGGACTTCGAAACTATGGCTACACCTTC.

The V gene is TRBV6-1, the J gene TRBJ2-1; TRBD2 might be the D (5 bases). The CDR3 sequence is 15 residues long. Germline values: CDR1 MNHNS, CDR2 SASEGT. V dropped 7 bases and J dropped 3 bases, with 16 bases sitting between them. CDR3 DNA: TGTGCCAGCACCCCGGCCAGCGGAGACTACAATGAGCAGTTCTTC. This sequence encodes CASTPASGDYNEQFF.

The sample holds a few counts of this clonotype. This chain links TRBV11-2 with TRBJ2-1; TRBD2 is a possible D gene (6 bases). CDR3 length: 17 amino acids. V lost 0 bases to trimming and J lost 8 bases, with 20 bases between them. Per germline, CDR1 SGHAT and CDR2 FQNNGV. The CDR3 DNA reads TGTGCCAGCAGCTTAGATCCCCTAGCCGGGAGTACGGATGAGCAGTTCTTC. It yields the protein CASSLDPLAGSTDEQFF.

This clonotype was detected a few times. The V call is TRBV29-1, the J call TRBJ1-2, with 8 positions matching TRBD1. J was trimmed by 4 bases and V by 4 bases; bases with no gene match: 8. CDR3 length equals 14 residues. CDR1 and CDR2 (germline): SQVTM, ANQGSEA. The CDR3 sequence is CSVGTGPGGYGYTF. The CDR3 region has the DNA TGCAGCGTTGGGACAGGGCCGGGGGGCTATGGCTACACCTTC.

This clonotype was counted a few times. This chain uses TRBV3-1 with TRBJ1-2; D possibly corresponds to TRBD1 (6 bases). The CDR3 spans 15 residues. V lost 4 bases and J 4 bases, leaving 16 bases between the germline ends. CDR1 is LGHDT and CDR2 is YNNKEL in the germline V gene (reference sequence). CDR3 in DNA: TGTGCCAGCAGCCCCATGCCCGGGGGCGGCTATGGCTACACCTTC. Translation gives CASSPMPGGGYGYTF.

V is TRBV5-1 and J is TRBJ1-4; 12 positions agree with TRBD1. J was trimmed by 8 bases and V by 5 bases; bases with no gene match: 10. CDR1 SGHRS and CDR2 YFSETQ come from the germline V gene. The CDR3 totals 16 residues. CDR3 loop: CASRPGQGASREKLFF. For the CDR3, the DNA is TGCGCCAGCAGACCGGGACAGGGGGCTTCGCGAGAAAAACTGTTTTTT.

This rearrangement joins TRBV5-6 to TRBJ2-7; D is perhaps TRBD2 (6 bases). Deletions cut 0 bases from V and 2 bases from J, with 9 bases between. The CDR3 runs to 14 residues. Per germline, CDR1 SGHDT and CDR2 YYEEEE. Here the CDR3 reads CASSLGQRAYEQYV. Written as DNA, the CDR3 is TGTGCCAGCAGCTTGGGACAGCGGGCCTACGAGCAGTACGTC.

The sample holds a few counts of this clonotype. V gene TRBV14 combines with J gene TRBJ2-1, with 15 nucleotides matching TRBD2. This CDR3 is 18 amino acids long. With 4 bases clipped from V and 8 bases from J, the junction kept 12 bases outside the gene matches. Germline CDR1 and CDR2: SGHDN and FVKESK. Written as DNA, the CDR3 is TGTGCCAGCAGCCGATTTCGGACTAGCGGGAGGGCCATGGATGAGCAGTTCTTC. Encoded protein: CASSRFRTSGRAMDEQFF.

This clonotype was seen a handful of times. This chain joins TRBV5-5 and TRBJ1-5; D remains ambiguous. V was trimmed by 4 bases and J by 1 base, leaving 6 bases between them. The CDR3 sequence is 13 residues long. Germline V gene data show CDR1 as SGHKS and CDR2 as YYEKEE (reference sequence). The CDR3 loop reads CASSDLSNQPQHF. The CDR3 DNA is TGTGCCAGCAGCGACCTAAGCAATCAGCCCCAGCATTTT.

This clonotype was seen only a few times. The genes are TRBV7-9 and TRBJ1-3; D unclear. Trimming took 5 bases from V and 7 from J, leaving 15 bases between them. This CDR3 is 14 amino acids long. Germline V gene lookup returns CDR1 SEHNR and CDR2 FQNEAQ (reference sequence). The DNA of the CDR3 is TGTGCCAGCAGCCCGGGATATTTAGATAACACCATATATTTT. It specifies CASSPGYLDNTIYF.

The V gene is TRBV11-3, the J gene TRBJ2-3, with 9 bases fitting TRBD1. Unmatched junction bases numbered 7, after V lost 5 bases and J lost 4 bases. The CDR3 sequence is 15 residues long. The germline gives CDR1 SGHNT, CDR2 YENEEA. This CDR3 is CASSDRTGDADTQYF. CDR3 in DNA: TGTGCCAGCAGCGACCGGACAGGGGACGCAGATACGCAGTATTTT. Full variable domain (missing parts from reference TRBV11-3 and TRBJ2-3): EAGVVQSPRYKIIEKKQPVAFWCNPISGHNTLYWYLQNLGQGPELLIRYENEEAVDDSQLPKDRFSAERLKGVDSTLKIQPAELGDSAVYLCASSDRTGDADTQYFGPGTRLTVL.

This clonotype appeared many times. The genes are TRBV15 and TRBJ2-3, with 13 bases lining up with TRBD2. V dropped 5 bases and J dropped 5; count of bases not matched to a gene: 4. Germline V gene lookup returns CDR1 LNHNV and CDR2 YYDKDF (reference sequence). The CDR3 covers 15 residues. CDR3 region: CATSLRTSGRDTQYF. CDR3 DNA sequence: TGTGCCACCAGCCTTCGGACTAGCGGGAGAGATACGCAGTATTTT.

The sample holds many counts of this clonotype. This chain links TRBV2 with TRBJ1-1; D is unresolved. The CDR3 contains 12 residues. The V gene's germline CDR1 is SNHLY and CDR2 FYNNEI. V was pared by 7 bases and J by 4 bases, with 10 bases between. The chain's CDR3 is CASKRSGTEAFF. The CDR3, as DNA: TGTGCCAGCAAGCGTTCAGGCACTGAAGCTTTCTTT.

This clonotype was seen only a few times. The rearrangement links TRBV11-3 to TRBJ2-1; D is possibly TRBD2 (5 bases). The CDR3 runs to 16 residues. Germline V lookup: CDR1 SGHNT, CDR2 YENEEA. V was pared by 1 base and J by 5 bases, with 15 bases between. As DNA, the CDR3 is TGTGCCAGCAGCTTAGGCTTAGCGATCAGCAACAATGAGCAGTTCTTC. This codes for CASSLGLAISNNEQFF.

The J gene is TRBJ1-1, the V gene TRBV12-3 or TRBV12-4, with TRBD1 matching over 7 bases. J lost 4 bases, V lost 8 bases, and 13 bases had no gene match. The CDR3 covers 15 residues. CDR3 bases: TGTGCCAGCGGGGGGACAGAGGGGGGAGGCACTGAAGCTTTCTTT. It yields the protein CASGGTEGGGTEAFF.

The chain joins TRBV6-1 to TRBJ2-7; 8 bases line up with TRBD2. Germline V CDR1 and CDR2: MNHNS, SASEGT. CDR3 length equals 14 residues. The J segment lost 7 bases and the V segment lost 1 base, leaving 6 bases of the junction unmatched. The CDR3 DNA reads TGTGCCAGCAGTGAAGGAAACGGGAGGGGGGAGCAGTACTTC. This codes for CASSEGNGRGEQYF.

The chain combines TRBV9 with TRBJ2-3; 9 bases agree with TRBD1. Germline lookup yields CDR1 SGDLS and CDR2 YYNGEE. This CDR3 spans 17 amino acids. Trimming cost V 0 bases and J 0 bases; bases outside gene matches: 5. In nucleotides, the CDR3 is TGTGCCAGCAGCGTAGTGGGACAGGGATCTAGCACAGATACGCAGTATTTT. It specifies CASSVVGQGSSTDTQYF.

This clonotype was seen more than once but under ten times. The chain joins TRBV7-9 to TRBJ1-4; a weak D match, TRBD1 (5 bases). The germline gives CDR1 SEHNR, CDR2 FQNEAQ (reference sequence). Trimming stripped 0 bases from V and 8 bases from J, with 16 bases between. The CDR3 covers 16 residues. The CDR3 nucleotides read TGTGCCAGCAGCTTAGCGGGAGGGGATCGTTGGGAAAAACTGTTTTTT. Translated, it gives CASSLAGGDRWEKLFF.

This clonotype was recorded a few times. The V gene is TRBV20-1, the J gene TRBJ1-2, with TRBD1 as a possible D gene (5 bases). The CDR3 is 12 amino acids. V was trimmed by 3 bases and J by 6 bases, leaving 11 bases between them. Germline V gene lookup returns CDR1 DFQATT and CDR2 SNEGSKA (reference sequence). The CDR3 DNA is TGCAGTGCTAGTCGAGGGGTGGATGGCTACACCTTC. This encodes CSASRGVDGYTF.

This clonotype was observed once. The chain uses TRBV4-2 and TRBJ2-1; no clear D gene. This CDR3 spans 11 amino acids. The V end lost 7 bases, the J end lost 9 bases, and 10 bases lay between the germline ends. Per the germline V gene, CDR1 is LGHNA and CDR2 is YNFKEQ. CDR3 sequence reads: CASTPGVEQFF. Here the CDR3 DNA reads TGTGCCAGCACCCCCGGCGTTGAGCAGTTCTTC.